Listed below are T cell receptor beta chains from one sample, sequenced in a study of a mutant IDH1 vaccine in newly diagnosed glioma. The table came from immunoSEQ multiplex PCR; TCRdb's copy has only in-frame clones and leaves some out. The table includes about 60,000 clones, 75% to 85% detected once. No antigen has been identified for these receptors. Specimen: PBMCs, collected from a glioma patient whose treatment included an IDH1 peptide vaccine. The receptors stem from a man in his forties or fifties with glioma. Both conserved end residues are part of each CDR3. D genes are given only for firm matches. The size field is filled for only some rows; it gives once, few, many or a size class.

D	J	size	V	DNA	CDR3
TRBD1	TRBJ2-2	once	TRBV7-8	TGTGCCAGCAGCTCCCACAGGGGTAACACCGGGGAGCTGTTTTTT	CASSSHRGNTGELFF
NA	TRBJ2-1	NA	TRBV9	TGTGCCAGCAGCGTAGTGGGGCGGGGCTCCTACAATGAGCAGTTCTTC	CASSVVGRGSYNEQFF
NA	TRBJ2-5	NA	TRBV30	TGTGCCTGGAGTGGGGGGGAAGAGACCCAGTACTTC	CAWSGGEETQYF
NA	TRBJ1-1	NA	TRBV11-3	TGTGCCAGCAGCTTAGAACGGGCGGGGAACACTGAAGCTTTCTTT	CASSLERAGNTEAFF
TRBD2	TRBJ2-7	NA	TRBV19	TGTGCCAGTAGTATGGGACTAGCGCGGGACGAGCAGTACTTC	CASSMGLARDEQYF
NA	TRBJ2-3	once	TRBV18	TGTGCCAGCTCACCACCGGGCAGGGGGGCCCCAGATACGCAGTATTTT	CASSPPGRGAPDTQYF
NA	TRBJ2-2	NA	TRBV5-4	TGTGCCAGCAGCTTGGTTGGCTTTTCGAACACCGGGGAGCTGTTTTTT	CASSLVGFSNTGELFF
TRBD1	TRBJ1-2	NA	TRBV6-5	TGTGCCAGCAGACGCGACAGGGGAGGCTATGGCTACACCTTC	CASRRDRGGYGYTF
TRBD2	TRBJ2-5	once	TRBV7-9	TGTGCCAGCAGCGCGGGACTAGCGGGATATGAGACCCAGTACTTC	CASSAGLAGYETQYF
NA	TRBJ1-1	many	TRBV27	TGTGCCAGCAGTTTATCCCTCCACCGCACTGAAGCTTTCTTT	CASSLSLHRTEAFF
TRBD2	TRBJ2-3	NA	TRBV29-1	TGCAGCGTTGAAAAATCTAGCGGGGGGACGGGCGCGCAGTATTTT	CSVEKSSGGTGAQYF